The 5 T cell receptor beta chains in this list originate from one sample, sequenced in a study of post-analysis software for immune sequencing data. The antigens these receptors bind are not known. Study results and limitations: Included in a set of roughly five TRBV segments more frequent in patients than controls were TRBV5-6, TRBV5-1 and TRBV20-1.

TCR beta cDNA libraries included unique molecular identifiers. TCRdb reanalysed the PCR reads using MiXCR and keeps one entry per CDR3 protein. The sample yields approximately 440,000 distinct CDR3 sequences, under 55% seen once. Sequencing input: blood. These receptors came from a girl aged 5 to 17 with multiple sclerosis.

This clonotype has only a few counts. The chain is built from TRBV9 and TRBJ2-1; TRBD1 matches 10 bases. This CDR3 has 17 residues. From germline, CDR1 is SGDLS and CDR2 YYNGEE. Trimming cost V 4 bases and J 6 bases; bases outside gene matches: 13. CDR3 in amino acids: CASSFSPGTGVVNEQFF. The CDR3 region has the DNA TGTGCCAGCAGCTTCAGTCCCGGGACAGGGGTAGTCAATGAGCAGTTCTTC.

This chain links TRBV6-6 with TRBJ2-3; the D is unclear. In germline, CDR1 is MNHNY, CDR2 SVGAGI (reference sequence). Trimming cost V 8 bases and J 3 bases, with 15 bases left between them. This CDR3 has 14 residues. CDR3 bases: TGTGCCAGCGGCGGTCGGAGCTTGACAGATACGCAGTATTTT. This codes for CASGGRSLTDTQYF.

This chain joins TRBV12-3 or TRBV12-4 and TRBJ2-7, with 9 bases fitting TRBD2. The DNA end is more similar to TRBJ2-5, so the J call may be wrong. The CDR3 totals 15 residues. DNA for the CDR3: TGTGCCAGCAATATAGCGGGAGTGGTAGGAGAGACCCAGTACTTC. Protein product: CASNIAGVVGETQYF.

The rearrangement links TRBV28 to TRBJ2-5, with D possibly being TRBD1 (6 bases). Trimming removed 4 bases from V and 2 bases from J, with 17 bases in between. Per the germline V gene, CDR1 is MDHEN and CDR2 is SYDVKM. This CDR3 is 16 amino acids long. The CDR3 coding sequence is TGTGCCAGCAGTTCGTCCTACAGGGTGGATCAAGAGACCCAGTACTTC. Residues: CASSSSYRVDQETQYF.

Remarks on this clonotype: A much larger clone sits a single nucleotide away, making a read error possible. V gene TRBV27 combines with J gene TRBJ1-5, with D uncertain. Germline lookup yields CDR1 MNHEY and CDR2 SMNVEV (reference sequence). The CDR3 length is 12 residues. CDR3 protein: CASGLSNRPQHF. The CDR3 DNA reads as TGTGCCAGCGGTCTATCCAATCGGCCCCAGCATTTT.